This record concerns one T cell receptor beta chain sequence. The sample is drawn from a study of OX40 agonist ivuxolimab in advanced cancers. Autoimmune disease history or systemic immunosuppression excluded patients. Samples of blood were obtained at baseline, on cycle 4 day 1, and on cycle 7 day 1. The method was immunoSEQ multiplex PCR; TCRdb's version includes in-frame clones alone and lacks a portion of them. There are fewer than 90,000 clones in the sample; roughly nine tenths occur only once, and 2% to 2.5% lies in the top ten. V lost 3 bases, J lost 2 bases, and 8 bases stayed unmatched. CDR3 length: 15 residues. Germline lookup yields CDR1 GTSNPN and CDR2 SVGIG (reference sequence).

The J gene is TRBJ2-7, the V gene TRBV30, with 9 bases identical to TRBD2. The sequenced sample was CD4+ or CD8+ T cells sorted from blood, obtained in a trial of the OX40 agonist ivuxolimab. This TCR was sampled from an adult with an advanced solid tumor such as melanoma, head and neck, liver or kidney cancer. In DNA form, the CDR3 reads TGTGCCTGGAGCGGGAAGGCTAGCGGGACCTACGAGCAGTACTTC. Translation: CAWSGKASGTYEQYF.